The source of this T cell receptor beta chain is a study of identical twins' blood T cells. Turning to the study itself: Around 46 million reads covered roughly six alpha-chain and roughly six beta-chain libraries. Whole-study results and caveats: Mainly, cloneset size products determined shared clonotypes, twins included. Top TCRbeta clonotypes were shared more with twin than unrelated donors.

CDR1 and CDR2 from the germline V gene are LNHNV and YYDKDF (reference sequence). The length of the CDR3 is 14 residues. Trimming removed 3 bases at V and 5 bases at J, with 13 bases between. As originally analysed: Per-library CDR3 reads ranged roughly 2 to 3.6 million; clonotypes, ~95,000 to ~500,000. MiXCR, run by TCRdb on the 5' RACE reads, gives a single entry per CDR3 protein. The V and J calls come from TCRdb's annotation, not from the publication. The table includes 300,000 to 450,000 distinct CDR3 sequences, more than 25% detected once. About this clonotype itself: Its antigen remains unidentified.

The gene calls are TRBV15 and TRBJ2-5; D might be TRBD2 (5 bases). Sequencing was performed on PBMCs. This sequence was found in a woman aged 18 to 55 in good health. The DNA of the CDR3 is TGTGCCACCAGCAGCACGAGGGCGGAGGAGACCCAGTACTTC. Amino acid sequence: CATSSTRAEETQYF.